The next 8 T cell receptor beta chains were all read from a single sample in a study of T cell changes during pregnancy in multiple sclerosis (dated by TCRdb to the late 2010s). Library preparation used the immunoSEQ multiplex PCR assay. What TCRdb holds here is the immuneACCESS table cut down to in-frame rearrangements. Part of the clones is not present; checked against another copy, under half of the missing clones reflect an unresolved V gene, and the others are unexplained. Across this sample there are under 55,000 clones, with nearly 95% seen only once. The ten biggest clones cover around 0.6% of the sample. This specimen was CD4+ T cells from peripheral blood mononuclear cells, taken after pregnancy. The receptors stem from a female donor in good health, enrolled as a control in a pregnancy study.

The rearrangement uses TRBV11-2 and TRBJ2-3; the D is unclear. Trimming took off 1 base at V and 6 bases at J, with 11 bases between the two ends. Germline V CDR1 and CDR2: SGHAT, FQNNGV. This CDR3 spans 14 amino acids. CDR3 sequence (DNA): TGTGCCAGCAGCTTAGGGCCCAGCAGGGATACGCAGTATTTT. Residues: CASSLGPSRDTQYF.

This chain's CDR3 is CASSKEGGTEAFF. CDR3 sequence (DNA): TGTGCCAGCAGTAAGGAGGGAGGAACTGAAGCTTTCTTT. V gene TRBV7-9 combines with J gene TRBJ1-1, with D uncertain. This CDR3 has 13 amino acids. Germline-derived CDR1 and CDR2 are SEHNR and FQNEAQ (reference sequence). Trimming cost V 6 bases and J 5 bases, with 13 bases left between them.

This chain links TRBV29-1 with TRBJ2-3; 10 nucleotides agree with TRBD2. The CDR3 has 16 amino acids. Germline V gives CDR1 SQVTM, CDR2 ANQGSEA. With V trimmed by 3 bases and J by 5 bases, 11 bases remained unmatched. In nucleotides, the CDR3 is TGCAGCGTTGAGGGGCTAGCGGGAGCGAAAGGAGATACGCAGTATTTT. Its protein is CSVEGLAGAKGDTQYF.

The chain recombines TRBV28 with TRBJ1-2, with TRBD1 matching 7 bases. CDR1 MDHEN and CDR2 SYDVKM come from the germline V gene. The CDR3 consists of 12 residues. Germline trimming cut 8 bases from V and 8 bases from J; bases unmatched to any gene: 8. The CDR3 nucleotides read TGTGCCAGCGCAACAGGGGCAGGCGGCTACACCTTC. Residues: CASATGAGGYTF.

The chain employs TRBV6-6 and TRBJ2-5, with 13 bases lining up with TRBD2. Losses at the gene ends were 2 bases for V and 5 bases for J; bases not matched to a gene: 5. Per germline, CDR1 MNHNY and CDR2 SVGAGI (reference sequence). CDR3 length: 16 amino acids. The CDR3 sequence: CASSYHRTSGSETQYF. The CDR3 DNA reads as TGTGCCAGCAGTTACCATCGGACTAGCGGGAGTGAGACCCAGTACTTC.

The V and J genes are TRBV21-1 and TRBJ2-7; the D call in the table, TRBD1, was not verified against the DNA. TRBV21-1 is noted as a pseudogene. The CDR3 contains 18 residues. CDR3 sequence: CASPWRDRHSPLSYEQYF. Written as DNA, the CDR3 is TGTGCCAGCCCTTGGCGGGACAGGCACTCTCCCCTCTCCTACGAGCAGTACTTC.

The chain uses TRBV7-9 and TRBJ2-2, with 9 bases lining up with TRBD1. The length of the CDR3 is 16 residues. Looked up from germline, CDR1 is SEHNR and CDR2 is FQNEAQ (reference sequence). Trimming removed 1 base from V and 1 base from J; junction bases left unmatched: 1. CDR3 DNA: TGTGCCAGCAGCTTAGTGGGACAGGGGAACACCGGGGAGCTGTTTTTT. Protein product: CASSLVGQGNTGELFF.

The CDR3 loop reads CASSLTGEGAFSYEQYF. In DNA, the CDR3 is TGTGCCAGCAGTTTAACCGGCGAAGGGGCTTTCTCCTACGAGCAGTACTTC. The chain recombines TRBV27 with TRBJ2-7; possible D gene TRBD1, 5 bases. This CDR3 has 17 amino acids. Germline V gene sequence: CDR1 MNHEY, CDR2 SMNVEV (reference sequence). Trimming removed 2 bases from V and 0 bases from J, with 17 bases in between.